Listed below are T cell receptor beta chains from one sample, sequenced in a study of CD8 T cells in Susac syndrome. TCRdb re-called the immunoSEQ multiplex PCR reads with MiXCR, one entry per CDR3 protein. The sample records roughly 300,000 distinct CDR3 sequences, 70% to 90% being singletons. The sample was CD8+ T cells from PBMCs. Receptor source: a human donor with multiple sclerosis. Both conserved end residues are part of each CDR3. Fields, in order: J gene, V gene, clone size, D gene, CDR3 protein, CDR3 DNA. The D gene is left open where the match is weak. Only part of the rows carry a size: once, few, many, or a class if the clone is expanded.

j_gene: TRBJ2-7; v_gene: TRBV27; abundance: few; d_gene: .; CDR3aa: CASSLTRGGYEQYF; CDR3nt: TGTGCCAGCAGTTTAACGAGGGGAGGCTACGAGCAGTACTTC
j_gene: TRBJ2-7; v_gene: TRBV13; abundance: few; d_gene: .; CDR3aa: CASSYRGTGVREQYF; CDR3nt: TGTGCCAGCAGCTACCGAGGGACGGGGGTACGCGAGCAGTACTTC
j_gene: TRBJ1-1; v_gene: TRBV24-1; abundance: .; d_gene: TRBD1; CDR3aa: CAPRQGMNTEAFF; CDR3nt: TGTGCCCCGCGACAGGGGATGAACACTGAAGCTTTCTTT
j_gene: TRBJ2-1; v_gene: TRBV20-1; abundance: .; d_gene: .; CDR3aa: CSASPGPHNEQFF; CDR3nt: TGCAGTGCTAGCCCGGGACCTCACAATGAGCAGTTCTTC
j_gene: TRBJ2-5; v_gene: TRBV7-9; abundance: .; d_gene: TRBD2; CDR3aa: CASSGLAGGAETQYF; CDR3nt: TGTGCCAGCAGCGGACTAGCGGGAGGGGCGGAGACCCAGTACTTC
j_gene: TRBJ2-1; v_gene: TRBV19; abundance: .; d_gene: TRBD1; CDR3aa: CASSIDRESYNEQFF; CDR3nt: TGTGCCAGTAGTATCGACAGGGAATCCTACAATGAGCAGTTCTTC
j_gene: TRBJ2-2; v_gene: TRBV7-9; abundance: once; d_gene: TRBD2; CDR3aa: CASSPLGTSHTGELFF; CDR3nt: TGTGCCAGCAGCCCACTAGGGACTAGTCACACCGGGGAGCTGTTTTTT
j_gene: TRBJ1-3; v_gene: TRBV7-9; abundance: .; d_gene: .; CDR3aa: CASSGGAAGNTIYF; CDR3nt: TGTGCCAGCAGCGGGGGTGCCGCTGGAAACACCATATATTTT
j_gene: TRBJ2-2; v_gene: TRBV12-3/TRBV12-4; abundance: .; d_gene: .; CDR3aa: CATGLSGPHTGELFF; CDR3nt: TGTGCCACCGGTCTTAGCGGACCGCACACCGGGGAGCTGTTTTTT
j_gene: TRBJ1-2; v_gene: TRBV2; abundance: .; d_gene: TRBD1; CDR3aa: CASRTGEGYTF; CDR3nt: TGTGCCTCCCGGACAGGTGAAGGCTACACCTTC
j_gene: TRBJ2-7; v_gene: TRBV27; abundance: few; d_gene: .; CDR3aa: CASSPVSGTYEQYF; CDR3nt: TGTGCCAGCAGTCCCGTTAGCGGAACCTACGAGCAGTACTTC
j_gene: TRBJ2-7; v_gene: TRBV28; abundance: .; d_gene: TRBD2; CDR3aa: CAGKLAGETSEQYF; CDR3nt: TGTGCCGGAAAACTAGCGGGAGAAACTTCCGAGCAGTACTTC
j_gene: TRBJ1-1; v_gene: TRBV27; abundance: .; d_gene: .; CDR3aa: CASSSGVSEAFF; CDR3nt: TGTGCCAGCAGTTCAGGGGTGTCTGAAGCTTTCTTT
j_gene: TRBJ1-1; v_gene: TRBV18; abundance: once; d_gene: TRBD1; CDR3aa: CASSPGTGIRNTEAFF; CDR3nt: TGTGCCAGCTCACCCGGGACAGGGATACGGAACACTGAAGCTTTCTTT
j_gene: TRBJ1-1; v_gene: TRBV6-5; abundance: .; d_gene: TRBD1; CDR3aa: CASSPRGHTGAFF; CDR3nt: TGTGCCAGCAGCCCCAGGGGGCACACTGGAGCTTTCTTT
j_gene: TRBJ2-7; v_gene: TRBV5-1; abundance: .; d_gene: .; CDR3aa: CASSYRRPYEQYF; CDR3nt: TGCGCCAGCAGCTATAGACGGCCCTACGAGCAGTACTTC
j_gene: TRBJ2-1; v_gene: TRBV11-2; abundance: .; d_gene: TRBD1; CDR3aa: CASSLGLTGPYNEQFF; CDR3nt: TGTGCCAGCAGCTTAGGCCTGACAGGGCCCTACAATGAGCAGTTCTTC
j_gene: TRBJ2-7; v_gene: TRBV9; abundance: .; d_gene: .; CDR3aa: CASSPTPSFYEQYF; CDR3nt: TGTGCCAGCAGCCCTACCCCGTCCTTTTACGAGCAGTACTTC
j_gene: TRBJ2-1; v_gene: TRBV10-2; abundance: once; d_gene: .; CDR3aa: CASSEAGSVDEQFF; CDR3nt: TGCGCCAGCAGTGAGGCGGGATCAGTGGATGAGCAGTTCTTC
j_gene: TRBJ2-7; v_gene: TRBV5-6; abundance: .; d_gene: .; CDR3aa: CASSFGGRLAYEQYF; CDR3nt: TGTGCCAGCAGCTTCGGGGGCAGGCTAGCCTACGAGCAGTACTTC
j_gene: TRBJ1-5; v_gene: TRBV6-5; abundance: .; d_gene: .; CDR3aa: CASSYSSQPQHF; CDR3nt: TGTGCCAGCAGTTACTCGAGTCAGCCCCAGCATTTT
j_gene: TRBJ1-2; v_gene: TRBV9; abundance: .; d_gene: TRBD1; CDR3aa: CASRDSRNYGYTF; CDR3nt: TGTGCCAGCCGGGACAGTCGTAACTATGGCTACACCTTC
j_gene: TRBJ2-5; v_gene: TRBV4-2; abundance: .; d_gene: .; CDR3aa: CASSQEWGPQETQYF; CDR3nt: TGTGCCAGCAGCCAAGAGTGGGGACCACAAGAGACCCAGTACTTC
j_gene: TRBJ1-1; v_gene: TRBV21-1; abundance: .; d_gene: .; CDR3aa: CARSKNGTRRAFF; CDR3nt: TGTGCCAGAAGCAAAAACGGGACCCGGAGGGCTTTCTTT
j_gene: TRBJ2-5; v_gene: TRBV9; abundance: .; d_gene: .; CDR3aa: CASSPGDFLTETQYF; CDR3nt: TGTGCCAGCAGCCCAGGGGACTTTCTGACAGAGACCCAGTACTTC
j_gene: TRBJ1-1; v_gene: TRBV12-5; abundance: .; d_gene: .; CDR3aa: CASGRGTAVTEAFF; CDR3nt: TGTGCTAGTGGGAGAGGGACCGCCGTCACTGAAGCTTTCTTT
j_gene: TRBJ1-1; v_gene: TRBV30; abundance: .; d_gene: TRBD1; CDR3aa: CAWSAQGSTEAFF; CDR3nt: TGTGCCTGGAGTGCACAGGGGAGCACTGAAGCTTTCTTT
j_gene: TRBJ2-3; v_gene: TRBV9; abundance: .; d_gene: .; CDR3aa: CASSVADKVTDTQYF; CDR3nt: TGTGCCAGCAGCGTCGCGGACAAAGTCACAGATACGCAGTATTTT
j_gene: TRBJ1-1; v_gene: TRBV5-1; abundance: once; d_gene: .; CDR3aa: CASSWVRDGYTEAFF; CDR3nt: TGCGCCAGCAGCTGGGTGAGAGACGGTTACACTGAAGCTTTCTTT
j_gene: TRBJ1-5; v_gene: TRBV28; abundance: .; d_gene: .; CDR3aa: CASSFLISNQPQHF; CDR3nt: TGTGCCAGCAGTTTCCTGATTAGCAATCAGCCCCAGCATTTT
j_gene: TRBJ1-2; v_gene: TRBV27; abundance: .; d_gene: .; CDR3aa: CASSPNSGTTYGYTF; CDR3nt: TGTGCCAGCAGTCCTAACTCCGGGACAACCTATGGCTACACCTTC
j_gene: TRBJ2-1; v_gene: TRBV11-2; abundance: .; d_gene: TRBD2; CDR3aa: CASSLVASGRNEQFF; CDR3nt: TGTGCCAGCAGCTTAGTGGCTAGCGGGAGGAATGAGCAGTTCTTC
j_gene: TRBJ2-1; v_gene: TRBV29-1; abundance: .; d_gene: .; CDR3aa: CSVEIVETINEQFF; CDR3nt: TGCAGCGTTGAAATTGTCGAGACCATCAATGAGCAGTTCTTC
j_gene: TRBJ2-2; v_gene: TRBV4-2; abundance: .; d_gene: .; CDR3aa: CASSQDPAITGELFF; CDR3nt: TGTGCCAGCAGCCAAGATCCAGCCATCACCGGGGAGCTGTTTTTT
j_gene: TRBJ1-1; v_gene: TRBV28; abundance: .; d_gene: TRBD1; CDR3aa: CASRSRGLMNTEAFF; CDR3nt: TGTGCCAGCAGGTCCAGGGGGCTTATGAACACTGAAGCTTTCTTT
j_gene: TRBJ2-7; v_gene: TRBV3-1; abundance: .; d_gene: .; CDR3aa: CASSQPLALEQYF; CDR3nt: TGTGCCAGCAGCCAACCACTAGCCCTCGAGCAGTACTTC
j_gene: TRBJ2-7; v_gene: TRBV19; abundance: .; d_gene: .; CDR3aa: CASSPGTAASYEQYF; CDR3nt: TGTGCCAGTAGTCCCGGGACGGCCGCGTCCTACGAGCAGTACTTC
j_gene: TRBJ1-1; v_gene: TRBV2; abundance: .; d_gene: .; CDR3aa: CASSEIAGPNTEAFF; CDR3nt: TGTGCCAGCAGTGAGATTGCAGGGCCGAACACTGAAGCTTTCTTT
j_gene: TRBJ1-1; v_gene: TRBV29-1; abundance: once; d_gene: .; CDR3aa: CSVEDSKGQAFF; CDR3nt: TGCAGCGTTGAAGATTCGAAGGGCCAAGCTTTCTTT
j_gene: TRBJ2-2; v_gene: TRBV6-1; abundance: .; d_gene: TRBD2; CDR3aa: CAIGAGEGTGELFF; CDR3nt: TGTGCCATAGGGGCGGGAGAAGGAACCGGGGAGCTGTTTTTT
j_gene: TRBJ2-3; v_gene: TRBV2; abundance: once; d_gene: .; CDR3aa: CASEATFDTQYF; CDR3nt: TGTGCCAGCGAAGCTACCTTTGATACGCAGTATTTT
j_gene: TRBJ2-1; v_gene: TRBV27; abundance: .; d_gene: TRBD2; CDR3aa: CASKGRLAGGLEQFF; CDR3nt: TGTGCCAGCAAAGGCAGGCTAGCGGGAGGACTAGAGCAGTTCTTC
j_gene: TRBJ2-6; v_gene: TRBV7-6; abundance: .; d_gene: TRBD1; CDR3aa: CASSSGQGPRPGSGANVLTF; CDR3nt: TGTGCCAGCAGCTCAGGACAGGGCCCCCGCCCGGGCTCTGGGGCCAACGTCCTGACTTTC
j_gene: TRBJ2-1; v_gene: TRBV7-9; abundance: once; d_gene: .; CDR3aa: CASSPVGYNEQFF; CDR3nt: TGTGCCAGCAGCCCCGTTGGGTACAATGAGCAGTTCTTC
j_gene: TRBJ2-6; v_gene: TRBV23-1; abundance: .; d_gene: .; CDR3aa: CASSQMGRDRLRSGANVLTF; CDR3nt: TGCGCCAGCAGTCAAATGGGAAGGGACCGCCTACGCTCTGGGGCCAACGTCCTGACTTTC
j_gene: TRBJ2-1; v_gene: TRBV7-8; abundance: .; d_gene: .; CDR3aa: CASSSNADEQFF; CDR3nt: TGTGCCAGCAGCTCAAATGCCGATGAGCAGTTCTTC
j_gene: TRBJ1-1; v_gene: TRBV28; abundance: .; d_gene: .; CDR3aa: CASSLCPGETNTEAFF; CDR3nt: TGTGCCAGCAGTTTATGCCCAGGGGAGACGAACACTGAAGCTTTCTTT
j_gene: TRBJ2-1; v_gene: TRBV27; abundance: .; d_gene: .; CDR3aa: CASSPLTGEQFF; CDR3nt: TGTGCCAGCAGCCCGCTGACTGGAGAGCAGTTCTTC
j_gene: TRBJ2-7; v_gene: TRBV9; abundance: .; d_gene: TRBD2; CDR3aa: CASSVSGRVNEQYF; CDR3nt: TGTGCCAGCAGCGTCAGCGGGAGAGTGAACGAGCAGTACTTC
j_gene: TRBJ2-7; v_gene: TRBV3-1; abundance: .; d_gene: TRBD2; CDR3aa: CASMGTSGYEQYF; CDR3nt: TGTGCCAGCATGGGGACTAGCGGATACGAGCAGTACTTC
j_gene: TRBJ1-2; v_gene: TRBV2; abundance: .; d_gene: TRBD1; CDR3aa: CASSEADRVWGYTF; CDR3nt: TGTGCCAGCAGTGAAGCAGACAGGGTGTGGGGCTACACCTTC
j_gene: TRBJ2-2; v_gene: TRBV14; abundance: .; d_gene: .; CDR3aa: CASSLRDSPSRELFF; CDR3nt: TGTGCCAGCAGCCTCCGGGACTCGCCATCCCGGGAGCTGTTTTTT
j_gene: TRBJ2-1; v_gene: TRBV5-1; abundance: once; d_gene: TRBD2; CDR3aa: CASSLAAGGPRHEQFF; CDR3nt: TGCGCCAGCAGCTTGGCCGCGGGAGGCCCTCGACATGAGCAGTTCTTC
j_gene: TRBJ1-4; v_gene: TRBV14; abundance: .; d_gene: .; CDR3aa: CASSHRTVGELFF; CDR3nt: TGTGCCAGCAGCCACCGGACAGTCGGGGAACTGTTTTTT
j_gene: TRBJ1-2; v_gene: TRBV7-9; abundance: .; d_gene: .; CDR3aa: CASSFDRSLPGYGYTF; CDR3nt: TGTGCCAGCAGCTTCGACAGGTCGCTCCCCGGATATGGCTACACCTTC
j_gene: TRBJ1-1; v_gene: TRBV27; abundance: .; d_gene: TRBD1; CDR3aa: CASSFRDSHTEAFF; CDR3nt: TGTGCCAGCAGTTTTAGGGACAGCCACACTGAAGCTTTCTTT
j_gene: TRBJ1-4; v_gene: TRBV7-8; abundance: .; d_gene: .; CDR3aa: CASTPTGPTYEKLFF; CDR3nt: TGTGCCAGCACCCCAACGGGACCTACATACGAAAAACTGTTTTTT
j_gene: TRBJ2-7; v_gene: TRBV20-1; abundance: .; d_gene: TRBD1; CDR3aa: CSAADRAYEQYF; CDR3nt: TGCAGTGCAGCCGACAGGGCCTACGAGCAGTACTTC
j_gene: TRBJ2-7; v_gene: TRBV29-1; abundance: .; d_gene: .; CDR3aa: CSVATGISYEQYF; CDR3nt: TGCAGCGTCGCGACAGGCATCTCCTACGAGCAGTACTTC
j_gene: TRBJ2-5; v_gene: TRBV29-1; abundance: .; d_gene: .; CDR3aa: CSVVGVGYQETQYF; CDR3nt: TGCAGCGTTGTAGGGGTGGGTTACCAAGAGACCCAGTACTTC